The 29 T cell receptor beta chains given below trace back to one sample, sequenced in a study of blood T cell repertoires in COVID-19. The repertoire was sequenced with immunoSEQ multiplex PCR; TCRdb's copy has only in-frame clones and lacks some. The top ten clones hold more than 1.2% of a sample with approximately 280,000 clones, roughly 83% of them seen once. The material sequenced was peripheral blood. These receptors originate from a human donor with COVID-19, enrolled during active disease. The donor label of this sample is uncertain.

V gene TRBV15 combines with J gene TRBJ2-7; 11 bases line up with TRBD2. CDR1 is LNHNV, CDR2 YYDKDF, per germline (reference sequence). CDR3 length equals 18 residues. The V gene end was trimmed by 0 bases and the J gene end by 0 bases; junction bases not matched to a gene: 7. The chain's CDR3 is CATSRDPRLAGSSYEQYF. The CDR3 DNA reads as TGTGCCACCAGCAGAGATCCTCGACTAGCGGGGAGCTCCTACGAGCAGTACTTC. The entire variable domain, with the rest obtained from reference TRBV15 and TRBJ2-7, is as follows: DAMVIQNPRYQVTQFGKPVTLSCSQTLNHNVMYWYQQKSSQAPKLLFHYYDKDFNNEADTPDNFQSRRPNTSFCFLDIRSPGLGDTAMYLCATSRDPRLAGSSYEQYFGPGTRLTVT.

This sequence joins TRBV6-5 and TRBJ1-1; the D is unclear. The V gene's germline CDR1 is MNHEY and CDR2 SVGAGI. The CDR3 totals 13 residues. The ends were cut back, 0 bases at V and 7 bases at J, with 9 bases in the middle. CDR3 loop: CASSYSRGFEAFF. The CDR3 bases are TGTGCCAGCAGTTACTCGAGAGGGTTTGAAGCTTTCTTT.

CDR3 sequence: CATTSGIEQYF. The CDR3 DNA reads TGTGCCACGACTTCGGGGATCGAGCAGTACTTC. The chain employs TRBV10-3 and TRBJ2-7; maybe TRBD2 (5 bases). Trimming took 10 bases from V and 6 from J, leaving 13 bases between them. The CDR3 runs 11 residues. The germline CDR1 and CDR2 sequences are ENHRY and SYGVKD.

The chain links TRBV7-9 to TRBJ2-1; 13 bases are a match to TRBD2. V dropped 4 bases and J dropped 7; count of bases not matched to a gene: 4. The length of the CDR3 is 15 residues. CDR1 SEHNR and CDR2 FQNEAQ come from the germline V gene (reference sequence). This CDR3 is CASSSGLAGINEQFF. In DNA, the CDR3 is TGTGCCAGCAGCTCGGGACTAGCGGGAATAAATGAGCAGTTCTTC.

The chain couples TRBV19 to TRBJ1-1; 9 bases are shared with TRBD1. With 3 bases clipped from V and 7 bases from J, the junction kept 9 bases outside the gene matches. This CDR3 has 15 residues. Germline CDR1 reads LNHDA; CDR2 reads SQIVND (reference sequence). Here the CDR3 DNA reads TGTGCCAGTAGTATTCTAGGGACAGGGATTGGTGAAGCTTTCTTT. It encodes CASSILGTGIGEAFF.

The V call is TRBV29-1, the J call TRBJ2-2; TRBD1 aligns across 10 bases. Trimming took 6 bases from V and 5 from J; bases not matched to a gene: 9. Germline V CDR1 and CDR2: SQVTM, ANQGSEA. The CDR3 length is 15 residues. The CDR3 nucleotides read TGCAGCGTCTCCGACAGGGGGCGCGGTACCGGGGAGCTGTTTTTT. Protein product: CSVSDRGRGTGELFF.

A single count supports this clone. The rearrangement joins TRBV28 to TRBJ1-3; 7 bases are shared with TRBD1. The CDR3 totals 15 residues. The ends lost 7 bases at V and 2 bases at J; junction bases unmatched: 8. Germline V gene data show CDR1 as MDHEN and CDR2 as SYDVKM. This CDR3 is CASISHRGAGNTIYF. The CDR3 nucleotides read TGTGCCAGCATAAGCCACAGGGGTGCTGGAAACACCATATATTTT.

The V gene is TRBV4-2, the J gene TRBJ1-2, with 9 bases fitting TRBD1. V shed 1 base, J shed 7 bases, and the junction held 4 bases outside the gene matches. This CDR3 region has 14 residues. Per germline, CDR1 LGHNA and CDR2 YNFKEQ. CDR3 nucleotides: TGTGCCAGCAGCCAAGGGGGGACAGGGTTTGGCTACACCTTC. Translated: CASSQGGTGFGYTF.

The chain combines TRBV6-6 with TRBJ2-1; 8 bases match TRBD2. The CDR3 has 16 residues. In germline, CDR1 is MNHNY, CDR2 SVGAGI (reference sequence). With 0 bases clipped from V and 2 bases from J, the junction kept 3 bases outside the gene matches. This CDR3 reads CASSYSGSGTYNEQFF. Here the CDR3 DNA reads TGTGCCAGCAGTTACTCAGGTAGCGGGACCTACAATGAGCAGTTCTTC.

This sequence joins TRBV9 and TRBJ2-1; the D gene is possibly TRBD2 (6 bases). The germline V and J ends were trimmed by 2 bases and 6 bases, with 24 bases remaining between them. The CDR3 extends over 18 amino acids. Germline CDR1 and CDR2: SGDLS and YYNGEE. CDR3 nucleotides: TGTGCCAGCAGCGTCTCCCCCCTCCCTAGCGATCCCCTCAATGAGCAGTTCTTC. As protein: CASSVSPLPSDPLNEQFF.

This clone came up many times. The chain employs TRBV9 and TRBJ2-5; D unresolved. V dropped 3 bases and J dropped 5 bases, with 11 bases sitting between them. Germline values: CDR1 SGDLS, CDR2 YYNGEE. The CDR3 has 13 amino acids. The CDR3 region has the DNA TGTGCCAGCAGCGATCCCCTACGGGAGACCCAGTACTTC. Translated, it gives CASSDPLRETQYF.

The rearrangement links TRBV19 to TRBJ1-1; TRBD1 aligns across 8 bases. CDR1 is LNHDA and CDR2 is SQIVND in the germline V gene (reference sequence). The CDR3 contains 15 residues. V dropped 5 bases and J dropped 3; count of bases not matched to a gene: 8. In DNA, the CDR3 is TGTGCCAGTAGTCTCAGCCAGGGGGCGGACACTGAAGCTTTCTTT. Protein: CASSLSQGADTEAFF. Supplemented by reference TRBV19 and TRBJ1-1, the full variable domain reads DGGITQSPKYLFRKEGQNVTLSCEQNLNHDAMYWYRQDPGQGLRLIYYSQIVNDFQKGDIAEGYSVSREKKESFPLTVTSAQKNPTAFYLCASSLSQGADTEAFFGQGTRLTVV.

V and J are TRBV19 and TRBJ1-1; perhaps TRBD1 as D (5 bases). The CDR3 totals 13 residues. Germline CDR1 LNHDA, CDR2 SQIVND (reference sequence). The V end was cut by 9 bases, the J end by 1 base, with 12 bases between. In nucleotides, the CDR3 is TGTGCCAGCAGCGACAGACCGAACACTGAAGCTTTCTTT. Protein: CASSDRPNTEAFF.

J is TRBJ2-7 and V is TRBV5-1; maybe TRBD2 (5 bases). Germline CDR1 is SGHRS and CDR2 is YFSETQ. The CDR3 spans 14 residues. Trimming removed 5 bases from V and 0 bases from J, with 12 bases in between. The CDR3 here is CASRGAFSSYEQYF. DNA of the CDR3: TGCGCCAGCAGGGGAGCATTCAGCTCCTACGAGCAGTACTTC.

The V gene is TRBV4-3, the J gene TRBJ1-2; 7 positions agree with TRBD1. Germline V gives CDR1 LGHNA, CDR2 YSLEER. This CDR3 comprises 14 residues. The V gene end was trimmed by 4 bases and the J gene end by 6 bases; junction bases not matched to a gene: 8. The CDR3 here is CASSPRQGVHGYTF. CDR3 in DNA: TGCGCCAGCAGCCCCCGACAGGGTGTGCATGGCTACACCTTC.

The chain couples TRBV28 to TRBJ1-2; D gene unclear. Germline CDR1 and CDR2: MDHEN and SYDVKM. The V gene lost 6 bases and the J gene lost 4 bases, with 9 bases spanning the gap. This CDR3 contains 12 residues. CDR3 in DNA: TGTGCCAGCAGGGGCCTCGGCTATGGCTACACCTTC. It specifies CASRGLGYGYTF.

CDR3 sequence: CASGHDWDSQLSGYTF. The CDR3 coding sequence is TGTGCCAGCGGACACGACTGGGACAGCCAGTTGAGTGGCTACACCTTC. The chain carries TRBV3-1 (or the pseudogene TRBV3-2) and TRBJ1-2; 7 bases map to TRBD1. CDR3 length equals 16 residues. Germline V lookup: CDR1 LGHDT, CDR2 YNNKEL (reference sequence). V shed 8 bases and J 7 bases; nucleotides not matched to a gene: 19.

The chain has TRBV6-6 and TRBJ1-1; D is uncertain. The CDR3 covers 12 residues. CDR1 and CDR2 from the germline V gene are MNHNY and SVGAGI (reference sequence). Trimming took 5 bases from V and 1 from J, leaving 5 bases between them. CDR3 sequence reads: CASSVRNTEAFF. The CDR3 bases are TGTGCCAGCAGTGTCCGGAACACTGAAGCTTTCTTT.

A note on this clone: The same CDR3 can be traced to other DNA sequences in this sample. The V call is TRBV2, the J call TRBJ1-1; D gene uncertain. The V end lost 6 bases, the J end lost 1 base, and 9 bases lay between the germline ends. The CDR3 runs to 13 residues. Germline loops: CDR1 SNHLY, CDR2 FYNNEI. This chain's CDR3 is CASSGDWNTEAFF. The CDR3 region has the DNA TGTGCCAGCAGCGGGGATTGGAACACTGAAGCTTTCTTT.

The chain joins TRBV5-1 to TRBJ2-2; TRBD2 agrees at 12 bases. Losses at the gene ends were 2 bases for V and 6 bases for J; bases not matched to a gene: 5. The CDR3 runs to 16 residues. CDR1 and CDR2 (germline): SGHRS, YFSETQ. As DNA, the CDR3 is TGCGCCAGCAGCTTCCGACTAGCGGGAGAGGCCGGGGAGCTGTTTTTT. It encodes CASSFRLAGEAGELFF.

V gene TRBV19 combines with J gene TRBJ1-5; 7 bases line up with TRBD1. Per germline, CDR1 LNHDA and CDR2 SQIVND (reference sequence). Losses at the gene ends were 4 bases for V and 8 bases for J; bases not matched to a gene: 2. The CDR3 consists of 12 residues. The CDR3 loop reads CASSRQGEPQHF. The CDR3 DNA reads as TGTGCCAGTAGTAGACAGGGCGAGCCCCAGCATTTT.

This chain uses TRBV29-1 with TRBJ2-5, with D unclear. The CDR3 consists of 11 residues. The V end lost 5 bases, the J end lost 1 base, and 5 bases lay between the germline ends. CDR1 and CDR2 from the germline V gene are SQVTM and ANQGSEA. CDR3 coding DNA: TGCAGCGTTCTTGTCCAAGAGACCCAGTACTTC. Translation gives CSVLVQETQYF. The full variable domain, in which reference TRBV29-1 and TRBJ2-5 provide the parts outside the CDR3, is SAVISQKPSRDICQRGTSLTIQCQVDSQVTMMFWYRQQPGQSLTLIATANQGSEATYESGFVIDKFPISRPNLTFSTLTVSNMSPEDSSIYLCSVLVQETQYFGPGTRLLVL.

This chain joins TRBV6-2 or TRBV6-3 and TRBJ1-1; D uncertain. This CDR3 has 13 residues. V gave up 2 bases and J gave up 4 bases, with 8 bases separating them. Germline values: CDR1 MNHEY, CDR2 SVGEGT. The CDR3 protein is CASSYTSVTEAFF. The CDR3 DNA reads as TGTGCCAGCAGTTACACCTCGGTCACTGAAGCTTTCTTT.

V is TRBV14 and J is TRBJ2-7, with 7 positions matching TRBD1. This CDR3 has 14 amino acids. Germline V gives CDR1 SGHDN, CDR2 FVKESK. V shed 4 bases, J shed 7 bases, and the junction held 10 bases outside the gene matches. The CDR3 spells CASSPGQAVGEQYF. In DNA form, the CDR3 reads TGTGCCAGCAGCCCCGGACAGGCGGTGGGGGAGCAGTACTTC.

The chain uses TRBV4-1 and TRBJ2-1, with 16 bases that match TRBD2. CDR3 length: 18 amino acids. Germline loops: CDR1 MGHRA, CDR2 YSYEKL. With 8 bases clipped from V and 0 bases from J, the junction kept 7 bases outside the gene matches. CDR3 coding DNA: TGCGCCAGCTGGGGACTAGCGGGAGGGGCAAGCTCCTACAATGAGCAGTTCTTC. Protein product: CASWGLAGGASSYNEQFF.

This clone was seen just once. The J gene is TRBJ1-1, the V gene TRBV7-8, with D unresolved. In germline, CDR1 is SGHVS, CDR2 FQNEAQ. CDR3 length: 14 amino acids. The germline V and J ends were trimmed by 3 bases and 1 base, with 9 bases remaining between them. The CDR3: CASSLVVGNTEAFF. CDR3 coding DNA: TGTGCCAGCAGCTTGGTCGTCGGGAACACTGAAGCTTTCTTT.

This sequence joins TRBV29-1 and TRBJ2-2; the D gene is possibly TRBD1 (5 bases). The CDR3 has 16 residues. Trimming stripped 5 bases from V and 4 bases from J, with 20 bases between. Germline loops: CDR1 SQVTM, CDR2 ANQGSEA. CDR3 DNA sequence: TGCAGCGTTTACGGCAGGGAAGCGATGGGCACCGGGGAGCTGTTTTTT. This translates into CSVYGREAMGTGELFF.

The CDR3 region is CASSLIAGEHGELFF. The CDR3 DNA reads TGTGCCAGCAGCTTAATAGCGGGAGAGCACGGGGAGCTGTTTTTT. V gene TRBV11-2 combines with J gene TRBJ2-2; TRBD2 matches at 9 bases. Germline V gene data show CDR1 as SGHAT and CDR2 as FQNNGV. V dropped 2 bases and J dropped 7; count of bases not matched to a gene: 5. This CDR3 contains 15 residues.

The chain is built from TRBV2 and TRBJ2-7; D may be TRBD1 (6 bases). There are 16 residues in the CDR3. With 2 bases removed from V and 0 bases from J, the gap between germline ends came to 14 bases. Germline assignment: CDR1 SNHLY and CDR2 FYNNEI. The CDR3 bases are TGTGCCAGCAGTGAATTTGGGCAGGGGACCTCCTACGAGCAGTACTTC. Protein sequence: CASSEFGQGTSYEQYF.